The sequence of this T cell receptor beta chain was determined in a study of CD4 T cells in relation to SARS-CoV-2 and coronaviruses. Profiled with immunoSEQ multiplex PCR; TCRdb holds only in-frame clones, not every one. The sample contains 20,000 to 25,000 clones, more than 65% of which appear only once. The germline V gene has CDR1 SGHVS and CDR2 FNYEAQ. The CDR3 is 16 amino acids. Trimming cost V 1 base and J 1 base, with 11 bases left between them. Details on this clone: What it binds is not known.

The unexposed donors gave CD4+ T cells in about 2011-2019, prior to COVID-19. Isolation of CD4+ T cells took place after about 9 days in culture. Unexposed-donor CD4+ T cells were probed with SARS-CoV-2 S/N and four cold-coronavirus spikes, cells permitting. The source is a human donor in good health. The sequencing input was CD4+ T cells from PBMCs, cultured in vitro. J is TRBJ2-1 and V is TRBV7-6, with D possibly TRBD2 on 6 matching bases. CDR3 loop: CASSLEVAESYNEQFF. In DNA, the CDR3 is TGTGCCAGCAGCTTAGAGGTAGCGGAATCCTACAATGAGCAGTTCTTC.